The count of the clone carrying this T cell receptor (beta chain) is one. Its matching antigen is unknown. The PCR had 60 Vbeta and 13 Jbeta primers. Sequenced by immunoSEQ multiplex PCR; TCRdb stores in-frame clones only, minus some. The sample carries 190,000 or so clones, around 83% recorded once. The data belong to a study of cytomegalovirus exposure and HLA in healthy donors. Study-level results: Common viral pathogens were later found to be apparently linked to several of the most significant clusters.

Donors counted as nominally healthy when sampled, yet unrecorded immune exposures were likely. The ends lost 5 bases at V and 6 bases at J; junction bases unmatched: 10. The CDR3 is 16 residues long. CDR1 and CDR2 (germline): MNHEY, SMNVEV (reference sequence). Sequenced input: PBMCs. The chain carries TRBV27 and TRBJ2-1, with 10 bases that match TRBD2. The TCR originated in a man in his fifties in good health and CMV-seronegative. The chain's CDR3 is CASSLSSGRSGNEQFF. The CDR3 DNA sequence: TGTGCCAGCAGTCTAAGTAGCGGGAGGAGTGGCAATGAGCAGTTCTTC.